The 24 T cell receptor beta chains below were found in one sample sequenced in a study of T cell clonality in common variable immunodeficiency. The data were produced by immunoSEQ multiplex PCR, yet TCRdb's version contains in-frame clones alone and is incomplete. The sample was found to contain some 50,000 clones, and every one recurs. What was sequenced was peripheral blood mononuclear cells. The receptor source for this set is a person aged 18-70 years in good health.

This clone has a count of ten or more. The read comes to an end 3 residues before the CDR3 does, leaving the germline J gene to fill in the end. This chain uses TRBV30 with TRBJ2-3; D ambiguous. This CDR3 is 14 amino acids long. CDR1 is GTSNPN, CDR2 SVGIG, per germline (reference sequence). V gave up 1 base and J gave up 0 bases, with 8 bases separating them. CDR3: CAWSGLGSTDTQYF. Partial CDR3 DNA: TGTGCCTGGAGTGGGCTAGGAAGCACAGATACG.

This clone showed up many times. The CDR3 goes on 3 residues after the read ends, and that part is filled in from the germline J gene. The chain combines TRBV5-1 with TRBJ2-1; TRBD2 matches at 8 bases. The CDR3 extends over 16 amino acids. V lost 4 bases, J lost 6 bases, and 12 bases stayed unmatched. From germline, CDR1 is SGHRS and CDR2 YFSETQ. The covered CDR3 bases are TGCGCCAGCAGCCCCACCATCGGCGGGAGGATCAATGAG. Translating gives CASSPTIGGRINE. The complete CDR3 sequence is CASSPTIGGRINEQFF.

This clone was observed a few times. The read finishes 3 residues shy of the CDR3 end, and the germline J gene is used to complete it. V usage is TRBV19 and J usage is TRBJ2-3, with D maybe TRBD1 (6 bases). There are 13 residues in the CDR3. From germline, CDR1 is LNHDA and CDR2 SQIVND (reference sequence). Partial CDR3 DNA: TGTGCCAGTAGTCCGGACAGTTATCAGCCG. Protein sequence: CASSPDSYQP. The entire CDR3 is CASSPDSYQPQYF.

Regarding this clone: The missing CDR3 end, 3 residues past where the read stops, is filled in from the germline J gene. The same CDR3 also results from other DNA sequences found in this sample. V usage is TRBV18 and J usage is TRBJ2-6; 10 nucleotides agree with TRBD1. The CDR3 spans 19 residues. V was clipped by 0 bases and J by 2 bases; unmatched bases: 7. In germline, CDR1 is KGHSH, CDR2 LQKENI. The CDR3 loop reads CASSPPGQGPWAGANVLTF. CDR3 DNA (partial): TGTGCCAGCTCACCACCGGGACAGGGGCCGTGGGCTGGGGCCAACGTC.

Many counts were recorded for this clone. The read finishes 3 residues shy of the CDR3 end, and the germline J gene is used to complete it. The chain links TRBV20-1 to TRBJ1-6; D gene uncertain. CDR1 and CDR2 (germline): DFQATT, SNEGSKA (reference sequence). This CDR3 is 15 amino acids long. Deletions cut 6 bases from V and 0 bases from J, with 12 bases between. Here the CDR3 reads CSANGESSYNSPLHF. The CDR3 bases that were read are TGCAGTGCCAACGGGGAAAGCTCCTATAATTCACCC.

Concerning this clone itself: Read data end 3 residues before the CDR3 end; the end is taken from the germline J gene. The chain links TRBV7-9 to TRBJ1-2; D unclear. The CDR3 runs 11 residues. Germline lookup yields CDR1 SEHNR and CDR2 FQNEAQ (reference sequence). The CDR3 is CASSSSYDYTF. CDR3 DNA, as far as it was read: TGTGCCAGCAGCTCCTCCTACGAC.

As for this clone: The sequence runs out 3 residues before the end of the CDR3; the remainder is reconstructed from the germline J gene. The gene calls are TRBV18 and TRBJ1-4; 8 bases agree with TRBD1. The CDR3 spans 14 residues. From germline, CDR1 is KGHSH and CDR2 LQKENI. After removal of 5 bases from V and 6 bases from J, the junction contained 5 bases not matched to a gene. The CDR3 sequence: CASSSPTGDEKLFF. The part of the CDR3 DNA that was read is TGTGCCAGCTCATCCCCGACAGGGGATGAAAAA.

This clone came up many times. The sequenced CDR3 bases are TGCGCCAGCAGTGAGCGCGGGCTAGCGGCGCCCAAGAAAAAAGAGACC. It specifies CASSERGLAAPKKKET. The complete CDR3 protein is CASSERGLAAPKKKETQYF. J is TRBJ2-5 and V is TRBV10-1; 7 bases are shared with TRBD2. The read is 3 residues too short to cover the CDR3 end, so that end is filled in from the germline J gene. After removal of 2 bases from V and 3 bases from J, the junction contained 18 bases not matched to a gene. The CDR3 consists of 19 residues. Germline V CDR1 and CDR2: WNHNN, SYGVQD (reference sequence).

In this sample, this clone turned up a few times. The CDR3 end is not reached by the read, which stops 3 residues before it; the germline J gene fills it in. The chain has TRBV7-6 and TRBJ1-2, with a weak D call TRBD1 (5 bases). This CDR3 spans 14 amino acids. Germline CDR1 SGHVS, CDR2 FNYEAQ. The CDR3 region is CASSLLGPPATYTF. The part of the CDR3 DNA that was read is TGTGCCAGCAGCTTACTGGGGCCCCCGGCTACC.

This clone was recorded at least ten times. The CDR3 end lies 3 residues beyond the end of the read and is filled in from the germline J gene. V and J are TRBV20-1 and TRBJ2-1; 8 bases are shared with TRBD2. CDR1 and CDR2 from the germline V gene are DFQATT and SNEGSKA (reference sequence). The CDR3 has 15 amino acids. Trimming cost V 1 base and J 5 bases; bases outside gene matches: 7. This chain's CDR3 is CSARGAAGGHNEQFF. CDR3 bases read: TGCAGTGCTAGAGGGGCGGCGGGAGGCCACAATGAG.

This clone was seen at least ten times. Read sequence stops 3 residues before the CDR3 end, and the germline J gene provides the missing end. This chain uses TRBV30 with TRBJ1-1; D not resolved. In germline, CDR1 is GTSNPN, CDR2 SVGIG (reference sequence). The length of the CDR3 is 14 residues. Trimming pared 0 bases from V and 1 base from J, leaving 9 bases between. Incomplete CDR3 DNA: TGTGCCTGGAGTGTCCTGGGCAGGAACACTGAA. This encodes CAWSVLGRNTE. The entire CDR3 protein reads CAWSVLGRNTEAFF.

This clone was counted ten times or more. The read falls 3 residues short of the CDR3 end, and the missing part is taken from the germline J gene. The chain recombines TRBV19 with TRBJ1-1, with 8 nucleotides matching TRBD1. J lost 0 bases, V lost 7 bases, and 7 bases had no gene match. There are 15 residues in the CDR3. Germline-derived CDR1 and CDR2 are LNHDA and SQIVND (reference sequence). CDR3 region: CASTFWGQVNTEAFF. The part of the CDR3 DNA that was read is TGTGCCAGTACCTTCTGGGGACAGGTGAACACTGAA.

With regard to this clone: From the germline J gene comes the end of the CDR3, since the read stops 3 residues before it. The J gene is TRBJ1-1, the V gene TRBV18; D ambiguous. Trimming pared 3 bases from V and 0 bases from J, leaving 8 bases between. In germline, CDR1 is KGHSH, CDR2 LQKENI. This CDR3 is built from 14 residues. The CDR3: CASSPTVMNTEAFF. CDR3 bases read: TGTGCCAGCTCACCCACAGTTATGAACACTGAA.

The table lists this clone with many counts. The CDR3 goes on 3 residues after the read ends, and that part is filled in from the germline J gene. The V gene is TRBV19, the J gene TRBJ2-3, with D tentatively TRBD2 (5 bases). CDR1 is LNHDA, CDR2 SQIVND, per germline (reference sequence). The CDR3 extends over 16 amino acids. The sequenced part of the CDR3 DNA is TGTGCCAGTAGTACTCCCTCATGGACTTTCCAAGAGACG. Translated, it gives CASSTPSWTFQET. The whole CDR3 is CASSTPSWTFQETQYF.

At least ten counts were recorded for this clone. The read terminates 3 residues ahead of where the CDR3 ends, so the germline J gene completes it. The chain carries TRBV7-6 and TRBJ2-4; tentative D call: TRBD2 (6 bases). V lost 5 bases to trimming and J lost 7 bases, with 15 bases between them. The CDR3 consists of 14 residues. Germline loops: CDR1 SGHVS, CDR2 FNYEAQ. The CDR3 bases that were read are TGTGCCAGCAGCCCACTCGGGGGAGGTAACATT. It specifies CASSPLGGGNI. The full CDR3 protein is CASSPLGGGNIQYF.

This clone was detected many times. With the read ending 3 residues before the CDR3 end, the germline J gene is used to fill in that end. Other DNA sequences of this sample code for an identical CDR3. V usage is TRBV18 and J usage is TRBJ1-5; tentatively, D is TRBD1 (6 bases). In germline, CDR1 is KGHSH, CDR2 LQKENI. The CDR3 runs to 13 residues. V dropped 6 bases and J dropped 6 bases, with 12 bases sitting between them. CDR3 sequence: CASSPGGRQPQHF. CDR3 DNA, as far as it was read: TGTGCCAGCTCTCCTGGGGGCCGTCAGCCC. Variable domain in full (rest from reference TRBV18 and TRBJ1-5): NAGVMQNPRHLVRRRGQEARLRCSPMKGHSHVYWYRQLPEEGLKFMVYLQKENIIDESGMPKERFSAEFPKEGPSILRIQQVVRGDSAAYFCASSPGGRQPQHFGDGTRLSIL.

This clone was found many times. Read sequence stops 3 residues before the CDR3 end, and the germline J gene provides the missing end. This chain links TRBV18 with TRBJ1-5; D is unclear. The CDR3 runs to 12 residues. Germline V lookup: CDR1 KGHSH, CDR2 LQKENI. V was clipped by 6 bases and J by 5 bases, with 8 bases between them. CDR3 bases read: TGTGCCAGCTCCCGACGGGATCAGCCC. Translating it yields CASSRRDQP. The full CDR3 reads CASSRRDQPQHF.

This clone was picked up a small number of times. The read ends 3 residues before the CDR3 terminus; that terminus is restored from the germline J gene. The rearrangement links TRBV27 to TRBJ2-7, with D perhaps TRBD1 (5 bases). Per the germline V gene, CDR1 is MNHEY and CDR2 is SMNVEV (reference sequence). The CDR3 covers 15 residues. Between the trimmed V and J ends, which lost 4 bases and 6 bases, there was a span of 19 bases. CDR3 amino acids: CASSSVYLQASEQYF. The CDR3 DNA, read in part, is TGTGCCAGCAGTTCAGTTTATCTACAGGCCAGCGAG.

This clone has a handful of counts. CDR3 bases read: TGTGCCAGCGGGTGGGCAGCCACTGAA. The encoded protein is CASGWAATE. The full CDR3 reads CASGWAATEAFF. The V and J genes are TRBV6-2 or TRBV6-3 and TRBJ1-1, with D hard to call. The read ends 3 residues shy of where the CDR3 ends; the end is completed using the germline J gene. Trimming took 8 bases from V and 4 from J, leaving 11 bases between them. This CDR3 has 12 amino acids. Germline V gene sequence: CDR1 MNHEY, CDR2 SVGEGT.

This clone was counted at least ten times. The read ends 3 residues before the CDR3 terminus; that terminus is restored from the germline J gene. V gene TRBV6-2 or TRBV6-3 combines with J gene TRBJ2-2, with 10 nucleotides matching TRBD2. The CDR3 is 17 residues long. The germline V gene has CDR1 MNHEY and CDR2 SVGEGT. Trimming took 2 bases from V and 6 from J; bases not matched to a gene: 9. CDR3 region: CASSYELGTSASGELFF. The covered CDR3 bases are TGTGCCAGCAGTTACGAGCTCGGGACTAGCGCTTCCGGGGAG.

As concerns this clone: The read is 3 residues too short to cover the CDR3 end, so that end is filled in from the germline J gene. The J gene is TRBJ1-5, the V gene TRBV5-6; D unresolved. CDR1 and CDR2 (germline): SGHDT, YYEEEE. The CDR3 runs to 14 residues. V lost 3 bases and J 1 base, leaving 8 bases between the germline ends. The DNA read from the CDR3 is TGTGCCAGCAGCTCGCCGGGGAGCAATCAGCCC. Translating it yields CASSSPGSNQP. The whole CDR3 region reads CASSSPGSNQPQHF.

In this sample, this clone turned up many times. The CDR3 goes on 3 residues after the read ends, and that part is filled in from the germline J gene. The chain recombines TRBV18 with TRBJ2-3, with 9 bases lining up with TRBD2. Germline CDR1 KGHSH, CDR2 LQKENI. V lost 3 bases to trimming and J lost 4 bases; unmatched junction nucleotides: 2. The CDR3 length is 14 residues. CDR3 DNA (partial): TGTGCCAGCTCACCTAGCGGGAGCGCAGATACG. This encodes CASSPSGSADT. The entire CDR3 reads CASSPSGSADTQYF.

This clone was counted at least ten times. The read terminates 3 residues ahead of where the CDR3 ends, so the germline J gene completes it. The chain couples TRBV30 to TRBJ2-1; no clear D. From germline, CDR1 is GTSNPN and CDR2 SVGIG (reference sequence). The V gene lost 1 base and the J gene lost 4 bases, with 5 bases spanning the gap. The CDR3 totals 12 residues. The CDR3 bases that were read are TGTGCCTGGAGTGCTTCTTACAATGAG. Amino acids: CAWSASYNE. The full-length CDR3 reads as CAWSASYNEQFF.

In its sample, this clone was seen many times. Read coverage stops 3 residues before the CDR3 terminus; the germline J gene supplies the remainder. The chain carries TRBV7-3 and TRBJ2-1; 8 bases are a match to TRBD2. Germline-derived CDR1 and CDR2 are SGHTA and FQGTGA. This CDR3 contains 16 residues. V shed 6 bases, J shed 4 bases, and the junction held 11 bases outside the gene matches. The CDR3 region is CASSPQGTRGYNEQFF. The sequenced CDR3 bases are TGTGCCAGCAGTCCACAAGGGACTAGGGGATACAATGAG.